One sample yielded the 7 T cell receptor beta chains listed below, sequenced in a study of blood T cell repertoires in COVID-19. Assay: immunoSEQ multiplex PCR; the TCRdb copy retains only in-frame clones and omits some. The data show 90,000 to 120,000 clones, roughly 90% seen once. Sequenced input: peripheral blood. Every receptor here comes from a man in his forties with active or convalescent COVID-19.

V usage is TRBV19 and J usage is TRBJ1-6; TRBD1 matches at 8 bases. V trimming: 6 bases; J trimming: 7 bases; junction bases outside the gene matches: 8. Germline lookup yields CDR1 LNHDA and CDR2 SQIVND (reference sequence). CDR3 length equals 15 residues. CDR3 coding DNA: TGTGCCAGTAGGAACCAGGGGGCTGGAAATTCACCCCTCCACTTT. It specifies CASRNQGAGNSPLHF.

A few counts support this clone. The J gene is TRBJ2-1, the V gene TRBV6-5; no clear D. The CDR3 loop spans 14 amino acids. CDR1 and CDR2 from the germline V gene are MNHEY and SVGAGI. The V gene lost 5 bases and the J gene lost 5 bases, with 13 bases spanning the gap. CDR3: CASSKASDNNEQFF. The CDR3 bases are TGTGCCAGCAGTAAGGCCTCCGACAACAATGAGCAGTTCTTC.

In this sample, this clone turned up a few times. This sequence joins TRBV4-1 and TRBJ2-7; D is perhaps TRBD1 (5 bases). The germline V gene has CDR1 MGHRA and CDR2 YSYEKL. Trimming cost V 3 bases and J 0 bases, with 24 bases left between them. The CDR3 runs to 19 residues. CDR3 bases: TGCGCCAGCAGCCATCCTAAAAGGACAAACTTCATGAGCTCCTACGAGCAGTACTTC. This translates into CASSHPKRTNFMSSYEQYF.

This chain uses TRBV12-5 with TRBJ2-5, with 10 nucleotides matching TRBD1. Trimming removed 0 bases from V and 7 bases from J; junction bases left unmatched: 11. This CDR3 is 17 amino acids long. CDR1 and CDR2 (germline): LGHNT, FRNRAP. The DNA for the CDR3 is TGTGCTAGTGGTTTGGTACTATGGGACAGGGGACCATGGACCCAGTACTTC. Translation: CASGLVLWDRGPWTQYF.

This clone was observed a handful of times. The chain employs TRBV4-1 and TRBJ1-1; weak D call: TRBD1 (5 bases). Trimming cost V 2 bases and J 0 bases, with 10 bases left between them. The CDR3 totals 15 residues. Germline V gene sequence: CDR1 MGHRA, CDR2 YSYEKL. CDR3 protein: CASSQLSGMNTEAFF. The CDR3 region has the DNA TGCGCCAGCAGCCAATTGTCAGGGATGAACACTGAAGCTTTCTTT.

V and J are TRBV7-2 and TRBJ1-5, with 7 bases identical to TRBD1. CDR1 is SGHTA, CDR2 FQGNSA, per germline. Trimming cost V 5 bases and J 6 bases; bases outside gene matches: 13. This CDR3 is built from 16 residues. The CDR3 DNA reads TGTGCCAGCAGCCCCCCGGGACAGACCTCTACTCAGCCCCAGCATTTT. Protein product: CASSPPGQTSTQPQHF. Filled out from reference TRBV7-2 and TRBJ1-5, the complete variable domain reads GAGVSQSPSNKVTEKGKDVELRCDPISGHTALYWYRQSLGQGLEFLIYFQGNSAPDKSGLPSDRFSAERTGGSVSTLTIQRTQQEDSAVYLCASSPPGQTSTQPQHFGDGTRLSIL.

The J gene is TRBJ1-2, the V gene TRBV24-1; 8 bases fit TRBD1. V gave up 4 bases and J gave up 7 bases; unmatched junction bases: 4. Germline V gives CDR1 KGHDR, CDR2 SFDVKD. The length of the CDR3 is 13 residues. Here the CDR3 DNA reads TGTGCCACCAGTGAACGGACAGGGAGTGGCTACACCTTC. The encoded protein is CATSERTGSGYTF.